The sequence of this TCR beta chain was determined in a study of T cells in Graves' hyperthyroidism and ophthalmopathy. Over 18 months, lack of ophthalmopathy progression marked Graves' hyperthyroidism as stable. Used for diagnoses were clinical symptoms, serum thyroxine and TRAb, thyroid ultrasound and orbital computed tomography. RNA transcripts were the template for amplifying TCR beta CDR3 regions. During a first-round RT-PCR of the TCR CDR3, the HTBI primer set was used. TCRdb reprocessed the multiplex PCR reads via MiXCR and lists one record per CDR3 protein. The sample has fewer than 750,000 distinct CDR3 sequences, just over 45% seen once. This clonotype was seen more than once but under ten times. The length of the CDR3 is 16 residues. V was shortened by 5 bases and J by 6 bases, with 19 bases between the two germline ends. Germline CDR1 and CDR2: MNHEY and SMNVEV (reference sequence).

The chain couples TRBV27 to TRBJ1-4, with D unresolved. Specimen: peripheral blood or thyroid tissue (not recorded which). This TCR came from a woman younger than 30 with Graves' hyperthyroidism. The DNA for the CDR3 is TGTGCCAGCAGTGGAGACCCCCAACTGTTGGATGAAAAACTGTTTTTT. It codes for CASSGDPQLLDEKLFF.